These 12 T cell receptor beta chains originate from one sample sequenced in a study of persistence of HIV-infected CD4 T cells (dated by TCRdb to about 2020). The sample's treatment or condition label is to be understood as: suppressive antiretroviral therapy. Lysates of CMV-infected fibroblasts at about 10 ug/mL were used to stimulate the cells. Memory populations depleted of antigen-responding cells were obtained by sorting nonresponding CD40L-negative CD69-negative CD45RO-high memory CD4+ T cells. No antigens are known for them. The immunoSEQ hsTCRB assay version 4, run in survey mode, was used to sequence TCRbeta repertoires from genomic DNA. This is the immuneACCESS table as TCRdb keeps it, with only in-frame sequences that have V and J called. A part of the clones is gone; compared with another copy, unresolved V genes explain less than half, and the rest is unexplained. The sample has 35,000 to 40,000 clones on record, 80% of them singletons. Together, the top ten hold less than 2% of the sample.

Sequenced here: CD4+ T cells sorted from PBMCs after 18-hour stimulation, sampled from a patient who received antiretroviral therapy. The label giving this sample's cell subset or site can be read as: CD40L-CD69- CD45RO-high memory CD4 T cells not responding to CMV lysate. The receptors originated from an adult man with HIV who was CMV-seropositive.

The chain has TRBV6-5 and TRBJ1-1; 7 nucleotides align to TRBD1. After removal of 6 bases from V and 5 bases from J, the junction contained 6 bases not matched to a gene. CDR1 is MNHEY, CDR2 SVGAGI, per germline. The CDR3 runs 13 residues. The CDR3 bases are TGTGCCAGCAGCAACAGGGGAAGTACTGAAGCTTTCTTT. Amino acid sequence: CASSNRGSTEAFF.

The chain recombines TRBV19 with TRBJ2-2, with 7 nucleotides matching TRBD2. This CDR3 region has 15 residues. Unmatched junction bases numbered 7, after V lost 3 bases and J lost 6 bases. From germline, CDR1 is LNHDA and CDR2 SQIVND (reference sequence). Here the CDR3 reads CASSIGLVTAGELFF. The CDR3 nucleotides are TGTGCCAGTAGTATCGGACTAGTAACGGCCGGGGAGCTGTTTTTT.

The chain is built from TRBV19 and TRBJ2-2; tentatively, D is TRBD2 (7 bases). This CDR3 has 17 residues. V lost 8 bases to trimming and J lost 1 base, with 20 bases between them. Looked up from germline, CDR1 is LNHDA and CDR2 is SQIVND (reference sequence). CDR3 in DNA: TGTGCCAGTTTTCAAGGGGGGATAGCGGGGAACACCGGGGAGCTGTTTTTT. Translating gives CASFQGGIAGNTGELFF. Looking up the rest from reference TRBV19 and TRBJ2-2 gives the full variable domain: DGGITQSPKYLFRKEGQNVTLSCEQNLNHDAMYWYRQDPGQGLRLIYYSQIVNDFQKGDIAEGYSVSREKKESFPLTVTSAQKNPTAFYLCASFQGGIAGNTGELFFGEGSRLTVL.

The chain joins TRBV5-1 to TRBJ2-2; D is perhaps TRBD1 (6 bases). V dropped 4 bases and J dropped 2 bases, with 12 bases sitting between them. The length of the CDR3 is 15 residues. Germline V gene lookup returns CDR1 SGHRS and CDR2 YFSETQ. CDR3 sequence reads: CASSPGTLNTGELFF. The DNA for the CDR3 is TGCGCCAGCAGCCCCGGGACACTAAACACCGGGGAGCTGTTTTTT.

The chain uses TRBV7-2 and TRBJ2-1; a weak D match, TRBD2 (6 bases). The CDR3 spans 13 residues. CDR1 is SGHTA and CDR2 is FQGNSA in the germline V gene. V lost 1 base to trimming and J lost 7 bases, with 8 bases between them. The CDR3 DNA sequence: TGTGCCAGCAGCTTAGGGGACTGGAATGAGCAGTTCTTC. Protein product: CASSLGDWNEQFF. Full variable domain (missing parts from reference TRBV7-2 and TRBJ2-1): GAGVSQSPSNKVTEKGKDVELRCDPISGHTALYWYRQSLGQGLEFLIYFQGNSAPDKSGLPSDRFSAERTGGSVSTLTIQRTQQEDSAVYLCASSLGDWNEQFFGPGTRLTVL.

The rearrangement links TRBV2 to TRBJ2-1, with TRBD1 matching 9 bases. The V and J ends lost 3 bases and 8 bases, in that order; junction bases with no gene match: 8. CDR1 is SNHLY, CDR2 FYNNEI, per germline. This CDR3 is built from 15 residues. DNA for the CDR3: TGTGCCAGCAGTGATGGCGACAGGGGGTGGGATGAGCAGTTCTTC. It translates to CASSDGDRGWDEQFF.

The chain couples TRBV7-6 to TRBJ1-1; D is uncertain. Germline loops: CDR1 SGHVS, CDR2 FNYEAQ. The CDR3 contains 13 residues. V was trimmed by 5 bases and J by 0 bases, leaving 7 bases between them. CDR3 sequence reads: CASSLTVNTEAFF. The CDR3 nucleotides are TGTGCCAGCAGCCTAACAGTGAACACTGAAGCTTTCTTT.

The chain employs TRBV6-1 and TRBJ1-1; D may be TRBD1 (5 bases). V was cut by 3 bases and J by 4 bases, with 9 bases left in between. CDR1 and CDR2 from the germline V gene are MNHNS and SASEGT. The length of the CDR3 is 13 residues. The DNA of the CDR3 is TGTGCCAGCAGTGAGGTGAGGGGCACTGAAGCTTTCTTT. Amino acids: CASSEVRGTEAFF.

This sequence joins TRBV7-3 and TRBJ2-3, with D maybe TRBD1 (6 bases). The germline V gene has CDR1 SGHTA and CDR2 FQGTGA. V lost 5 bases to trimming and J lost 2 bases, with 14 bases between them. The CDR3 runs 15 residues. This CDR3 is CASSLRGAYTDTQYF. The CDR3 DNA reads as TGTGCCAGCAGCCTCAGGGGAGCCTACACAGATACGCAGTATTTT.

This clone was recorded only once. The genes are TRBV19 and TRBJ2-2; D gene uncertain. Per germline, CDR1 LNHDA and CDR2 SQIVND (reference sequence). This CDR3 has 14 amino acids. Trimming took 8 bases from V and 3 from J, leaving 13 bases between them. The CDR3 protein is CASSQPGDTGELFF. The CDR3 nucleotides read TGTGCCAGTTCCCAACCGGGTGACACCGGGGAGCTGTTTTTT.

The chain carries TRBV10-2 and TRBJ1-1; 10 nucleotides match TRBD1. Germline V gene sequence: CDR1 WSHSY, CDR2 SAAADI. The length of the CDR3 is 17 residues. Trimming cost V 4 bases and J 1 base; bases outside gene matches: 9. The CDR3 sequence is CASSVRRTGGGNTEAFF. CDR3 in DNA: TGCGCCAGCAGTGTTCGCCGGACAGGGGGAGGGAACACTGAAGCTTTCTTT.

This rearrangement joins TRBV3-1 (or the pseudogene TRBV3-2) to TRBJ2-3, with 7 bases aligning to TRBD2. Germline V gene sequence: CDR1 LGHDT, CDR2 YNNKEL (reference sequence). The CDR3 length is 15 residues. V lost 1 base, J lost 4 bases, and 5 bases stayed unmatched. CDR3 DNA: TGTGCCAGCAGCCAAGGGCCAAGCGGGGCAGATACGCAGTATTTT. Translated, it gives CASSQGPSGADTQYF.